These T cell receptor beta chains were read from a single sample in a study of T cell clones after liver transplantation. Measured with immunoSEQ multiplex PCR; TCRdb has only the in-frame clones, and not every one. The sample shows roughly 18,000 clones, 80% to 90% of them seen only once. Sequencing used CD8+ T cells from blood, obtained approximately 45 months after liver transplant. All receptors derive from a human patient who received a liver transplant. Some T cells may originate from the graft donor. CDR3s include the opening cysteine and the closing phenylalanine or tryptophan. Each record gives: J gene, V gene, CDR3 protein.

TRBJ2-1,TRBV29-1,CSGRLNNEQFF
TRBJ1-4,TRBV13,CASSLGRGGNEKLFF
TRBJ2-7,TRBV11-2,CASSPPGQDSYEQYF
TRBJ2-4,TRBV11-2,CASSLDGPGAFKNIQYF
TRBJ2-7,TRBV27,CASRWGGGLGEQYF
TRBJ2-7,TRBV27,CASSLMGVGGSYEQYF
TRBJ2-1,TRBV4-1,CASSGGNEQFF
TRBJ2-7,TRBV28,CASSLPGEHEQYF
TRBJ2-7,TRBV29-1,CSVEGTASYEQYF
TRBJ2-1,TRBV7-6,CASSPREGVAGDWDNEQFF
TRBJ2-3,TRBV19,CASSIVAGGGADTQYF
TRBJ2-7,TRBV5-3,CARSLGLVKSEQYF
TRBJ1-2,TRBV7-9,CASSTRQPPASDGYTF
TRBJ2-3,TRBV23-1,CASSRRGCRDTQYF
TRBJ2-3,TRBV6-5,CASGSEVGPTDTQYF
TRBJ2-1,TRBV7-6,CASSLFRIRTGGRNEQFF
TRBJ2-3,TRBV7-6,CASSFFGGGTDTQYF
TRBJ2-1,TRBV9,CASSVEIAGGGVYYNEQFF
TRBJ1-4,TRBV5-4,CASSLSPATNEKLFF
TRBJ2-7,TRBV4-1,CASSQGGVSYEQYF
TRBJ2-1,TRBV5-4,CASSPLEAEQFF
TRBJ2-7,TRBV7-2,CASSLGIATYEQYF
TRBJ2-7,TRBV30,CAWSDSYEQYF
TRBJ2-2,TRBV7-9,CASSRNGELFF
TRBJ1-5,TRBV30,CAWNDRDSNQPQHF
TRBJ1-5,TRBV7-8,CASSLSFIGQGARSNQPQHF
TRBJ1-1,TRBV7-9,CASSLGRGRMNTEAFF
TRBJ1-1,TRBV7-8,CASSAGAINTEAFF
TRBJ1-1,TRBV27,CASSSGRGYTEAFF
TRBJ1-4,TRBV2,CASRGTNEKLFF
TRBJ2-1,TRBV29-1,CSVLWNEQFF